This T cell receptor (beta chain) was documented in a study of blood T cells in healthy people across ages. Looked up from germline, CDR1 is MNHEY and CDR2 is SVGEGT. CDR3 size: 12 residues. Between the trimmed V and J ends, which lost 4 bases and 12 bases, there was a span of 15 bases. A second roughly 6 to 11 cycle PCR used barcoded and J-beta primers. Each CDR3 protein gets one entry after TCRdb re-called the 5' RACE reads with MiXCR. Of a few hundred thousand distinct CDR3 sequences in the sample, 50% to 60% are singletons; the top ten hold 50% to 65%. The sequence derives from a man aged 60 to 75 in good health. This rearrangement joins TRBV6-2 or TRBV6-3 to TRBJ2-5; the D gene could be TRBD1 or TRBD2 (5 bases each). Material for sequencing was blood. This CDR3 is CASSSGRSGKYF. The CDR3 nucleotides are TGTGCCAGCAGTTCAGGGCGTTCGGGGAAGTACTTC.